Presented here are 30 T cell receptor beta chains from one specimen sequenced in a study of blood T cell repertoires in COVID-19. This table comes from immunoSEQ multiplex PCR, and its TCRdb copy is limited to in-frame clones, with some not included. Among about half a million clones listed, 89% were seen once. Source material: peripheral blood. These receptors came from a young man with COVID-19, enrolled during active disease.

This chain uses TRBV12-3 or TRBV12-4 with TRBJ2-4, with unresolved D. V lost 0 bases to trimming and J lost 15 bases, with 15 bases between them. This CDR3 has 13 amino acids. CDR3 loop: CASSLAPPTFTYF. Here the CDR3 DNA reads TGTGCCAGCAGTTTAGCGCCCCCGACTTTCACGTACTTC.

The gene calls are TRBV10-1 and TRBJ2-1, with TRBD2 matching 14 bases. V shed 3 bases, J shed 4 bases, and the junction held 5 bases outside the gene matches. The CDR3 extends over 17 amino acids. CDR1 is WNHNN, CDR2 SYGVQD, per germline (reference sequence). The CDR3 bases are TGCGCCAGCAGTGACTTCCGACTAGCGGGAGGGTACAATGAGCAGTTCTTC. Translating it yields CASSDFRLAGGYNEQFF.

This clone was seen a single time. The CDR3 DNA sequence: TGTGCCAGCACCGGGTCGGAGAATCAGCCCCAGCATTTT. Protein sequence: CASTGSENQPQHF. The rearrangement links TRBV6-6 to TRBJ1-5, with D unresolved. Trimming took off 7 bases at V and 4 bases at J, with 11 bases between the two ends. The CDR3 loop spans 13 amino acids. Germline assignment: CDR1 MNHNY and CDR2 SVGAGI (reference sequence).

The genes are TRBV9 and TRBJ2-7; TRBD1 matches 7 bases. Per the germline V gene, CDR1 is SGDLS and CDR2 is YYNGEE. This CDR3 is 15 amino acids long. Trimming cost V 4 bases and J 3 bases; bases outside gene matches: 10. The CDR3 nucleotides are TGTGCCAGCAGCCCCAACCCCGGGACAGACTACGAGCAGTACTTC. Residues: CASSPNPGTDYEQYF.

This chain links TRBV11-1 with TRBJ1-1; D possibly corresponds to TRBD1 (6 bases). The CDR3 has 16 residues. The V end lost 5 bases, the J end lost 0 bases, and 16 bases lay between the germline ends. Germline V gene data show CDR1 as SGHAT and CDR2 as FQDESV (reference sequence). The CDR3 region is CASSGGAVALNTEAFF. The CDR3 region has the DNA TGTGCCAGCAGCGGGGGGGCAGTTGCTTTGAACACTGAAGCTTTCTTT.

The rearrangement uses TRBV5-6 and TRBJ2-2, with D possibly being TRBD2 (6 bases). The CDR3 has 16 residues. With 4 bases removed from V and 2 bases from J, the gap between germline ends came to 15 bases. Germline CDR1 SGHDT, CDR2 YYEEEE. CDR3 nucleotide sequence: TGTGCCAGCAGCCATGGGCCGGGACTTAACACCGGGGAGCTGTTTTTT. This codes for CASSHGPGLNTGELFF.

The gene calls are TRBV7-9 and TRBJ2-1, with D hard to call. The germline CDR1 and CDR2 sequences are SEHNR and FQNEAQ (reference sequence). The germline V and J ends were trimmed by 3 bases and 5 bases, with 5 bases remaining between them. CDR3 length: 12 amino acids. DNA of the CDR3: TGTGCCAGCAGCTTTAGAAACAATGAGCAGTTCTTC. The encoded protein is CASSFRNNEQFF.

The CDR3 DNA sequence: TGTGCCAGTAGGCCCACAGGGGCCGTTGGAGGGGCCCAGTACTTC. It encodes CASRPTGAVGGAQYF. The chain links TRBV19 to TRBJ2-5, with a possible D match to TRBD1 (7 bases). CDR3 length equals 15 residues. Germline CDR1 is LNHDA and CDR2 is SQIVND (reference sequence). Trimming removed 6 bases from V and 9 bases from J, with 23 bases in between.

The V and J genes are TRBV18 and TRBJ1-6; D uncertain. Germline CDR1 and CDR2: KGHSH and LQKENI. Trimming took off 3 bases at V and 0 bases at J, with 3 bases between the two ends. The CDR3 covers 14 residues. The CDR3 bases are TGTGCCAGCTCACCGAGCTCCTATAATTCACCCCTCCACTTT. This codes for CASSPSSYNSPLHF.

The V call is TRBV11-3, the J call TRBJ1-1; the D is unclear. The CDR3 length is 15 residues. Germline assignment: CDR1 SGHNT and CDR2 YENEEA. V lost 0 bases, J lost 1 base, and 9 bases lay in between. CDR3 protein: CASSLEAQPNTEAFF. CDR3 nucleotides: TGTGCCAGCAGCTTAGAGGCACAGCCGAACACTGAAGCTTTCTTT.

The gene calls are TRBV11-2 and TRBJ2-3; 12 nucleotides line up with TRBD2. The V and J ends lost 5 bases and 2 bases, in that order; junction bases with no gene match: 5. The germline CDR1 and CDR2 sequences are SGHAT and FQNNGV. The CDR3 has 16 amino acids. The CDR3 DNA reads TGTGCCAGCAGCCTGAGGACTAGCGGGAACACAGATACGCAGTATTTT. This codes for CASSLRTSGNTDTQYF.

The CDR3 is CASSQTIAGQPFSYEQYF. Written as DNA, the CDR3 is TGTGCCAGCAGCCAGACTATAGCGGGACAACCCTTCTCCTACGAGCAGTACTTC. The rearrangement joins TRBV7-8 to TRBJ2-7; 8 nucleotides line up with TRBD2. J gave up 0 bases and V 5 bases, and 15 bases lay outside the gene matches. The CDR3 runs 18 residues. Germline V CDR1 and CDR2: SGHVS, FQNEAQ. Full variable domain (missing parts from reference TRBV7-8 and TRBJ2-7): GAGVSQSPRYKVAKRGQDVALRCDPISGHVSLFWYQQALGQGPEFLTYFQNEAQLDKSGLPSDRFFAERPEGSVSTLKIQRTQQEDSAVYLCASSQTIAGQPFSYEQYFGPGTRLTVT.

V usage is TRBV7-2 and J usage is TRBJ2-1; 9 bases are a match to TRBD1. This CDR3 has 16 residues. The J segment lost 6 bases and the V segment lost 5 bases, leaving 11 bases of the junction unmatched. The V gene's germline CDR1 is SGHTA and CDR2 FQGNSA. The CDR3 region is CASSHGRDRVGNEQFF. CDR3 bases: TGTGCCAGCAGCCATGGGAGGGACAGGGTAGGCAATGAGCAGTTCTTC. The whole variable domain, filled in from reference TRBV7-2 and TRBJ2-1, reads GAGVSQSPSNKVTEKGKDVELRCDPISGHTALYWYRQSLGQGLEFLIYFQGNSAPDKSGLPSDRFSAERTGGSVSTLTIQRTQQEDSAVYLCASSHGRDRVGNEQFFGPGTRLTVL.

The chain employs TRBV29-1 and TRBJ2-2; 8 positions agree with TRBD2. The CDR3 has 16 residues. V dropped 4 bases and J dropped 7; count of bases not matched to a gene: 14. Germline V gene sequence: CDR1 SQVTM, CDR2 ANQGSEA. The CDR3 here is CSVAVFSGGFGGELFF. The CDR3 region has the DNA TGCAGCGTTGCCGTTTTCAGCGGGGGCTTCGGCGGGGAGCTGTTTTTT.

The chain is built from TRBV24-1 and TRBJ1-4; D is unclear. There are 15 residues in the CDR3. The ends were cut back, 2 bases at V and 6 bases at J, with 12 bases in the middle. Germline CDR1 is KGHDR and CDR2 is SFDVKD. The CDR3 DNA follows: TGTGCCACCAGTGATTCGGCGGGGAAGGATGAAAAACTGTTTTTT. Translating gives CATSDSAGKDEKLFF.

The V call is TRBV2, the J call TRBJ2-6, with 7 bases fitting TRBD1. Germline V gene lookup returns CDR1 SNHLY and CDR2 FYNNEI. The CDR3 has 16 residues. The J segment lost 1 base and the V segment lost 6 bases, leaving 6 bases of the junction unmatched. CDR3 nucleotides: TGTGCCAGCAGCGGGACAGCCGTTTCTGGGGCCAACGTCCTGACTTTC. Protein product: CASSGTAVSGANVLTF.

The V gene is TRBV20-1, the J gene TRBJ1-1; D perhaps matches TRBD1 (6 bases). This CDR3 is built from 12 residues. V gave up 3 bases and J gave up 7 bases, with 12 bases separating them. Per the germline V gene, CDR1 is DFQATT and CDR2 is SNEGSKA (reference sequence). The CDR3 coding sequence is TGCAGTGCTAGTAGGGGGGGGCTTGAAGCTTTCTTT. Translation: CSASRGGLEAFF.

The chain has TRBV7-9 and TRBJ2-4; D perhaps matches TRBD1 (5 bases). This CDR3 has 14 amino acids. V was clipped by 1 base and J by 7 bases, with 11 bases between them. The germline V gene has CDR1 SEHNR and CDR2 FQNEAQ (reference sequence). CDR3 protein: CASSLDRKGNIQYF. The DNA of the CDR3 is TGTGCCAGCAGCTTAGATAGGAAGGGGAACATTCAGTACTTC.

This sequence joins TRBV4-2 and TRBJ2-6, with a tentative D call TRBD1 (5 bases). The CDR3 totals 17 residues. Germline CDR1 LGHNA, CDR2 YNFKEQ. Trimming pared 2 bases from V and 0 bases from J, leaving 11 bases between. CDR3 nucleotide sequence: TGTGCCAGCAGCCAACGACGGACAAACTCTGGGGCCAACGTCCTGACTTTC. The encoded protein is CASSQRRTNSGANVLTF.

V gene TRBV6-5 combines with J gene TRBJ2-2; 8 bases match TRBD2. J gave up 8 bases and V 8 bases, and 7 bases lay outside the gene matches. CDR3 length equals 13 residues. Germline V gene data show CDR1 as MNHEY and CDR2 as SVGAGI. For the CDR3, the DNA is TGTGCCAGCGGCCGGGGGGGCCTAGGGGAGCTGTTTTTT. This gives the protein CASGRGGLGELFF.

This sequence joins TRBV2 and TRBJ2-3; D might be TRBD1 (6 bases). Germline assignment: CDR1 SNHLY and CDR2 FYNNEI. This CDR3 has 16 amino acids. V was pared by 6 bases and J by 2 bases, with 18 bases between. CDR3 nucleotides: TGTGCCAGCAGCTCTTGGGGGCTAGGGAACACAGATACGCAGTATTTT. Its protein product is CASSSWGLGNTDTQYF.

Written as DNA, the CDR3 is TGTGCCAGCAGCTTAGGGTCGGGGACTAGCGGGGGGAAAGAGACCCAGTACTTC. This codes for CASSLGSGTSGGKETQYF. The chain couples TRBV7-8 to TRBJ2-5; 15 bases line up with TRBD2. This CDR3 has 18 residues. Germline CDR1 is SGHVS and CDR2 is FQNEAQ. The V segment lost 1 base and the J segment 3 bases; nucleotides outside the gene matches: 6.

This clone was picked up one time. This sequence joins TRBV6-5 and TRBJ2-2; no firm D call. V lost 0 bases and J 3 bases, leaving 5 bases between the germline ends. Germline V gene data show CDR1 as MNHEY and CDR2 as SVGAGI. The CDR3 length is 14 residues. The CDR3 DNA reads as TGTGCCAGCAGTTACTCGAGCGACACCGGGGAGCTGTTTTTT. This gives the protein CASSYSSDTGELFF.

On this clone: At one of its ends the junction is not consistent with the germline gene, which may arise from a read error. The CDR3 loop reads CASSLDEARDF. The CDR3 DNA reads TGTGCCAGCAGCTTGGATGAGGCGCGCGATTTT. The V call is TRBV5-5, the J call TRBJ1-1, with unresolved D. CDR3 length: 11 residues. Germline V lookup: CDR1 SGHKS, CDR2 YYEKEE (reference sequence).

The chain uses TRBV11-2 and TRBJ1-2, with D perhaps matching TRBD1 (5 bases). Germline loops: CDR1 SGHAT, CDR2 FQNNGV. Trimming pared 0 bases from V and 5 bases from J, leaving 13 bases between. CDR3 length equals 15 residues. The CDR3 DNA sequence: TGTGCCAGCAGCTTAGACGACGGGGGACGGTATGGCTACACCTTC. Its protein product is CASSLDDGGRYGYTF.

The chain uses TRBV19 and TRBJ2-3; TRBD1 matches 7 bases. This CDR3 is 15 amino acids long. V lost 5 bases, J lost 4 bases, and 9 bases stayed unmatched. Germline CDR1 and CDR2: LNHDA and SQIVND (reference sequence). The CDR3 nucleotides are TGTGCCAGTAGTTACGGGACAGCCAGCGCAGATACGCAGTATTTT. Amino acid sequence: CASSYGTASADTQYF.

The chain has TRBV2 and TRBJ2-5; 13 positions agree with TRBD2. Germline CDR1 SNHLY, CDR2 FYNNEI. The CDR3 is 14 amino acids. V shed 9 bases and J 1 base; nucleotides not matched to a gene: 2. The CDR3 nucleotides read TGTGCCAGTCGACTAGCGGGAGGCCAAGAGACCCAGTACTTC. This encodes CASRLAGGQETQYF.

With respect to this clone: Within the sample, other DNA sequences also encode this same CDR3. V is TRBV7-8 and J is TRBJ1-5; TRBD1 might be the D (5 bases). This CDR3 has 14 amino acids. Germline V gene lookup returns CDR1 SGHVS and CDR2 FQNEAQ. Between the trimmed V and J ends, which lost 3 bases and 2 bases, there was a span of 8 bases. The CDR3 is CASSFAGGNQPQHF. The CDR3 nucleotides read TGTGCCAGCAGCTTCGCGGGGGGCAATCAGCCCCAGCATTTT.

The CDR3 sequence is CASSYDRTETQYF. The CDR3 DNA follows: TGTGCCAGCAGCTATGACAGGACAGAGACCCAGTACTTC. The V and J genes are TRBV7-7 and TRBJ2-5; TRBD1 is a possible D gene (6 bases). V lost 4 bases to trimming and J lost 4 bases, with 10 bases between them. The length of the CDR3 is 13 residues. The germline gives CDR1 SSHAT, CDR2 FNYEAQ (reference sequence).

The chain uses TRBV12-5 and TRBJ2-5, with D perhaps matching TRBD1 (5 bases). Germline V gives CDR1 LGHNT, CDR2 FRNRAP. V lost 7 bases to trimming and J lost 2 bases, with 23 bases between them. The CDR3 extends over 17 amino acids. The CDR3 protein is CASAPFGFRAEQETQYF. As DNA, the CDR3 is TGTGCTAGTGCCCCCTTTGGGTTCAGGGCCGAGCAAGAGACCCAGTACTTC.